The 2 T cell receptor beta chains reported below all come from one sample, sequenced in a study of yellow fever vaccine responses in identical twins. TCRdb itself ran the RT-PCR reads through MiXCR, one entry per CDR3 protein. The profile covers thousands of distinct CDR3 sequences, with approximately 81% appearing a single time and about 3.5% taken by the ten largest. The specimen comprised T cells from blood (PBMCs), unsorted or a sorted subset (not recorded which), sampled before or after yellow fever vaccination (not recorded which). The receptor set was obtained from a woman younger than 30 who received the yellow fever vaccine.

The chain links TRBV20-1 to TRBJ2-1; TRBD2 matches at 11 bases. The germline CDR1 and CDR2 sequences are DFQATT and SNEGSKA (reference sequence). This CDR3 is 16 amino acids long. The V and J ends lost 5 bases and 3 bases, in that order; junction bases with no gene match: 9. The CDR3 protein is CSAHDTGLADYNEQFF. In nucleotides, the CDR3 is TGCAGTGCTCACGATACGGGACTAGCGGACTACAATGAGCAGTTCTTC.

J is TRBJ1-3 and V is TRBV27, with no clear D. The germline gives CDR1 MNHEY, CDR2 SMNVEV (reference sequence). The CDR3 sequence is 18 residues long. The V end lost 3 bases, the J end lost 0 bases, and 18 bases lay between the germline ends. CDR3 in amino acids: CASSFSVPRPSSGNTIYF. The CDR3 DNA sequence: TGTGCCAGCAGTTTTTCTGTTCCCAGGCCTAGCTCTGGAAACACCATATATTTT.